The entry below gives a single T cell receptor (beta chain) sequence along with its context. This record comes from a study of cytomegalovirus exposure and HLA in healthy donors. A multiplex PCR was run with 60 Vbeta primers and 13 Jbeta primers. Some clones are missing from TCRdb's copy, which holds only in-frame ones; the method was immunoSEQ multiplex PCR. The sample holds 100,000 or so clones; 70% to 80% are singletons and the top ten take 2.1%. CDR1 is MGHRA and CDR2 is YSYEKL in the germline V gene. The trim removed 1 base at V and 7 bases at J, leaving 4 bases unmatched. The CDR3 totals 15 residues.

This sequence was found in a man aged 30 to 39 in good health and CMV-seronegative. Sequencing was performed on PBMCs. The chain joins TRBV4-1 to TRBJ1-6, with TRBD1 matching 7 bases. The CDR3 sequence is CASSQAQGLNSPLHF. The DNA for the CDR3 is TGCGCCAGCAGCCAAGCACAGGGGCTAAATTCACCCCTCCACTTT.